This T cell receptor (beta chain) was found in a study of blood T cell repertoires in COVID-19. Across the whole study: Collection of acute and convalescent COVID-19 samples took place in the United States, Italy and Spain. Sample material is recorded as cDNA or gDNA derived from T cells, B-cell-depleted T cells, or PBMCs.

Germline-derived CDR1 and CDR2 are SGDLS and YYNGEE. This CDR3 has 18 amino acids. V dropped 3 bases and J dropped 3; count of bases not matched to a gene: 15. As handled by the study authors: The assay estimated nucleated cells by amplifying reference gene primers. Profiling relied on immunoSEQ multiplex PCR, and the TCRdb table lists in-frame clones only, not all of them. D and trimming were read from the DNA, whereas the V and J calls and clone size are those reported in that table. Here the sample spans about 130,000 clones, roughly 90% being singletons. The V call is TRBV9, the J call TRBJ1-2, with 9 bases fitting TRBD1. The sequence was collected from a man aged 60 to 69 with COVID-19, enrolled during active disease. The specimen sequenced was peripheral blood. CDR3 residues: CASSERSGTGNRYYGYTF. The CDR3 DNA reads TGTGCCAGCAGCGAGAGATCCGGGACAGGGAACCGATACTATGGCTACACCTTC.